The rows below give T cell receptor beta chains drawn from one sample of a study of CD8 T cells in ankylosing spondylitis. MiXCR, applied by TCRdb to the 5' RACE reads, yields one record per CDR3 protein. Of around 490,000 distinct CDR3 sequences in the sample, about 5% are singletons; the top ten hold around 3.6%. The sample comprised blood, either unsorted or a sorted T cell fraction (not recorded which). The source of these receptors is a male donor with ankylosing spondylitis. Both conserved end residues are part of each CDR3. Each record gives: clone size, D gene, J gene, V gene, CDR3 length, CDR3 protein, CDR3 DNA. D genes are given only for firm matches. Expanded clones get a size class; other rows say once, few or many, or leave the size out.

clone_size: many
d_call: -
j_call: TRBJ1-5
v_call: TRBV29-1
cdr3_length: 13
cdr3_aa: CSVLTGFNQPQHF
cdr3_nt: TGCAGCGTTCTAACAGGGTTCAATCAGCCCCAGCATTTT

clone_size: many
d_call: -
j_call: TRBJ2-7
v_call: TRBV29-1
cdr3_length: 13
cdr3_aa: CSVEVDGTYEQYF
cdr3_nt: TGCAGCGTTGAGGTGGACGGAACCTACGAGCAGTACTTC

clone_size: few
d_call: TRBD2
j_call: TRBJ2-2
v_call: TRBV20-1
cdr3_length: 14
cdr3_aa: CSAVAGGNTGELFF
cdr3_nt: TGCAGTGCTGTAGCGGGAGGGAACACCGGGGAGCTGTTTTTT

clone_size: many
d_call: TRBD1
j_call: TRBJ2-7
v_call: TRBV11-2
cdr3_length: 15
cdr3_aa: CASSNSGQGGYEQYF
cdr3_nt: TGTGCCAGCAGCAACTCAGGACAGGGGGGCTACGAGCAGTACTTC

clone_size: many
d_call: -
j_call: TRBJ1-2
v_call: TRBV4-3
cdr3_length: 15
cdr3_aa: CASSPPHPGGYGYTF
cdr3_nt: TGCGCCAGCAGCCCCCCTCATCCCGGGGGCTATGGCTACACCTTC

clone_size: many
d_call: -
j_call: TRBJ1-1
v_call: TRBV7-9
cdr3_length: 13
cdr3_aa: CASTPGGSTEAFF
cdr3_nt: TGTGCCAGCACCCCCGGGGGGAGCACTGAAGCTTTCTTT

clone_size: many
d_call: -
j_call: TRBJ2-7
v_call: TRBV29-1
cdr3_length: 13
cdr3_aa: CSVRVLLTYEQYF
cdr3_nt: TGCAGCGTCCGGGTTTTGCTCACCTACGAGCAGTACTTC

clone_size: many
d_call: TRBD2
j_call: TRBJ2-7
v_call: TRBV7-2
cdr3_length: 16
cdr3_aa: CASRPSPSGSFYEQYF
cdr3_nt: TGTGCCAGCAGACCCAGCCCTAGCGGGAGTTTCTACGAGCAGTACTTC

clone_size: many
d_call: TRBD2
j_call: TRBJ2-1
v_call: TRBV3-1
cdr3_length: 17
cdr3_aa: CASSKRSGGAIDYEQFF
cdr3_nt: TGTGCCAGCAGTAAAAGGTCGGGGGGAGCGATAGATTATGAGCAGTTCTTC

clone_size: many
d_call: -
j_call: TRBJ2-1
v_call: TRBV27
cdr3_length: 12
cdr3_aa: CASSTAHNEQFF
cdr3_nt: TGTGCCAGCAGTACGGCTCACAATGAGCAGTTCTTC

clone_size: many
d_call: -
j_call: TRBJ2-3
v_call: TRBV28
cdr3_length: 15
cdr3_aa: CASSSPVPSTDTQYF
cdr3_nt: TGTGCCAGCAGTTCCCCAGTACCTAGCACAGATACGCAGTATTTT

clone_size: -
d_call: TRBD2
j_call: TRBJ2-7
v_call: TRBV5-6
cdr3_length: 16
cdr3_aa: CASSPGISGSEYEQYF
cdr3_nt: TGTGCCAGCAGCCCCGGGATCAGCGGGAGTGAGTACGAGCAGTACTTC

clone_size: many
d_call: TRBD1
j_call: TRBJ1-1
v_call: TRBV20-1
cdr3_length: 13
cdr3_aa: CSAPSGGDTEAFF
cdr3_nt: TGCAGTGCTCCCTCAGGGGGGGACACTGAAGCTTTCTTT

clone_size: many
d_call: TRBD1
j_call: TRBJ2-6
v_call: TRBV20-1
cdr3_length: 16
cdr3_aa: CSARDREYSGANVLTF
cdr3_nt: TGCAGTGCCCGGGACAGGGAATACTCTGGGGCCAACGTCCTGACTTTC

clone_size: many
d_call: TRBD1
j_call: TRBJ1-1
v_call: TRBV20-1
cdr3_length: 13
cdr3_aa: CSARTPGGTEAFF
cdr3_nt: TGCAGTGCGAGGACCCCAGGGGGCACTGAAGCTTTCTTT

clone_size: many
d_call: -
j_call: TRBJ1-2
v_call: TRBV12-3/TRBV12-4
cdr3_length: 12
cdr3_aa: CASSFTYYGYTF
cdr3_nt: TGTGCCAGCAGTTTTACCTATTATGGCTACACCTTC

clone_size: many
d_call: -
j_call: TRBJ2-3
v_call: TRBV10-3
cdr3_length: 16
cdr3_aa: CAISEGQRGDADTQYF
cdr3_nt: TGTGCCATCAGTGAGGGACAGAGGGGGGACGCAGATACGCAGTATTTT

clone_size: -
d_call: -
j_call: TRBJ2-2
v_call: TRBV7-2
cdr3_length: 15
cdr3_aa: CASSLYPSNTGELFF
cdr3_nt: TGTGCCAGCAGCTTATATCCCTCTAACACCGGGGAGCTGTTTTTT

clone_size: many
d_call: -
j_call: TRBJ2-7
v_call: TRBV29-1
cdr3_length: 12
cdr3_aa: CSVGTATYEQYF
cdr3_nt: TGCAGCGTTGGCACTGCGACCTACGAGCAGTACTTC

clone_size: many
d_call: -
j_call: TRBJ2-3
v_call: TRBV24-1
cdr3_length: 17
cdr3_aa: CATSEPRQGGSTDTQYF
cdr3_nt: TGTGCCACCAGTGAACCGAGACAGGGAGGAAGCACAGATACGCAGTATTTT

clone_size: many
d_call: -
j_call: TRBJ2-5
v_call: TRBV4-3
cdr3_length: 15
cdr3_aa: CASSSAGIRGETQYF
cdr3_nt: TGCGCCAGCAGCAGCGCCGGGATCCGGGGGGAGACCCAGTACTTC

clone_size: many
d_call: -
j_call: TRBJ1-5
v_call: TRBV15
cdr3_length: 14
cdr3_aa: CATSRVAGVWPQHF
cdr3_nt: TGTGCCACCAGCAGAGTTGCAGGGGTCTGGCCCCAGCATTTT

clone_size: few
d_call: -
j_call: TRBJ1-5
v_call: TRBV6-2/TRBV6-3
cdr3_length: 15
cdr3_aa: CASSYGQGINQPQHF
cdr3_nt: TGTGCCAGCAGTTACGGGCAGGGCATCAATCAGCCCCAGCATTTT

clone_size: many
d_call: TRBD1
j_call: TRBJ1-3
v_call: TRBV5-1
cdr3_length: 15
cdr3_aa: CASSDRDRGRNTIYF
cdr3_nt: TGCGCCAGCAGCGACCGGGACAGGGGGCGAAACACCATATATTTT

clone_size: -
d_call: TRBD1
j_call: TRBJ2-1
v_call: TRBV5-5
cdr3_length: 16
cdr3_aa: CASSHTTGSSYNEQFF
cdr3_nt: TGTGCCAGCAGCCATACGACAGGGAGCTCCTACAATGAGCAGTTCTTC

clone_size: many
d_call: -
j_call: TRBJ2-7
v_call: TRBV7-2
cdr3_length: 13
cdr3_aa: CASSQLIGTEQYF
cdr3_nt: TGTGCCAGCAGCCAGCTCATAGGAACGGAACAGTACTTC

clone_size: many
d_call: -
j_call: TRBJ1-1
v_call: TRBV27
cdr3_length: 13
cdr3_aa: CASSQGAYTEAFF
cdr3_nt: TGTGCCAGCAGCCAGGGTGCGTACACTGAAGCTTTCTTT

clone_size: many
d_call: -
j_call: TRBJ2-4
v_call: TRBV20-1
cdr3_length: 12
cdr3_aa: CSAPWGRGIQYF
cdr3_nt: TGCAGTGCCCCCTGGGGCCGGGGCATTCAGTACTTC